Following are 2 T cell receptor beta chains from one sample sequenced in a study of CD8 T cells in ankylosing spondylitis. These receptors have no known antigen. Study-wide points: A motif in TCR beta, a set of under ten highly homologous variants, appeared characteristic of ankylosing spondylitis blood.

MiXCR was run by TCRdb on the 5' RACE reads, yielding one entry per CDR3 protein. The sample holds about 390,000 distinct CDR3 sequences, around 20% seen once. The source material was blood, either unsorted or a sorted T cell fraction (not recorded which). All receptors derive from a male donor with ankylosing spondylitis.

This clonotype was detected once. The rearrangement uses TRBV7-2 and TRBJ2-1; D call uncertain. CDR3 length equals 16 residues. The V gene lost 6 bases and the J gene lost 0 bases, with 15 bases spanning the gap. Germline CDR1 is SGHTA and CDR2 is FQGNSA. The CDR3 spells CASSSGPVSSYNEQFF. The DNA of the CDR3 is TGTGCCAGCAGTTCCGGGCCTGTTTCCTCCTACAATGAGCAGTTCTTC.

V is TRBV28 and J is TRBJ2-7; weak D call: TRBD1 (5 bases). Germline V gene data show CDR1 as MDHEN and CDR2 as SYDVKM. There are 12 residues in the CDR3. The germline V and J ends were trimmed by 6 bases and 6 bases, with 12 bases remaining between them. CDR3 sequence reads: CASSQDIREQYF. In DNA, the CDR3 is TGTGCCAGCAGCCAGGACATCCGCGAGCAGTACTTC.